The clone carrying this T cell receptor beta chain was counted a few times. Its antigen is currently unknown. The data originate from a study of T cell repertoires in cytomegalovirus infection. Across the whole study: In public TCR beta signatures, there were indications of both CMV infection and matching HLA type.

Using its own MiXCR run on the reads, TCRdb lists one record per CDR3 protein. The sample includes some 480,000 distinct CDR3 sequences, roughly 34% seen only once; the top ten take about a sixth. The study's findings and limits: HLA-C-restricted CMV-specific TCR beta clonotypes prevailed in the ex vivo response.

The CDR3 contains 13 residues. V was shortened by 7 bases and J by 6 bases, with 13 bases between the two germline ends. Germline values: CDR1 SGHTA, CDR2 FQGNSA. The gene calls are TRBV7-2 and TRBJ2-1; TRBD2 might be the D (5 bases). The sample consisted of cultured PBMCs, taken from culture after CMV antigen stimulation. The receptor was isolated from a human donor in good health (CMV status not recorded). Some clones in this sample may be carry-over from other donors' samples. CDR3 DNA: TGTGCCAGCACCAGATTTACTAGCAATGAGCAGTTCTTC. Its protein product is CASTRFTSNEQFF.